This T cell receptor (beta chain) was identified in a study of shared clonotypes between healthy human individuals. The V gene lost 7 bases and the J gene lost 7 bases, with 17 bases spanning the gap. This CDR3 comprises 13 residues. Germline loops: CDR1 PRHDT, CDR2 FYEKMQ (reference sequence). Authors' data handling: In the immunoSEQ data, sequences were junction-only and lacked quality scores, so filtering differed. Measured with immunoSEQ multiplex PCR; TCRdb has only the in-frame clones, and not every one. V and J calls and clone size are copied from that table; D and trimming were computed from the DNA. Of roughly 1,000,000 clones in the sample, around three quarters are singletons; the top ten hold roughly 0.56%. The study enrolled healthy HIV-negative adults without recent acute infections or vaccinations as donors.

The source material was memory CD4+ T cells from PBMCs. Subset defined: CD45RA-negative fraction. J is TRBJ2-7 and V is TRBV13, with a possible D match to TRBD2 (6 bases). This receptor was taken from a young man in good health. Some clones in this sample may be carry-over from other donors' samples. CDR3 loop: CASTTPGVGEQYF. CDR3 coding DNA: TGTGCCAGCACGACCCCGGGGGTAGGGGAGCAGTACTTC.